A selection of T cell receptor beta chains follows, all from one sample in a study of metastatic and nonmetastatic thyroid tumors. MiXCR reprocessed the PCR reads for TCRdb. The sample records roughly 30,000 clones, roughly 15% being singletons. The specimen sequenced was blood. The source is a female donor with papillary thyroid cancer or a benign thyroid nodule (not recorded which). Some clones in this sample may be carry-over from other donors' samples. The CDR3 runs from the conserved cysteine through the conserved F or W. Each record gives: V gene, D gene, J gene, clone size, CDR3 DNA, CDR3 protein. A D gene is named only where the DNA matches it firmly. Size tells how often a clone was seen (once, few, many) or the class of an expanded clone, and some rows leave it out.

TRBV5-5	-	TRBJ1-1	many	TGTGCCAGCAGCCATCAGACTTCGAACACTGAAGCTTTCTTT	CASSHQTSNTEAFF
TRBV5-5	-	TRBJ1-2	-	TGTGCCAACATCTTGGACCGGGCGAGTAACTATGGCTACACCTTC	CANILDRASNYGYTF
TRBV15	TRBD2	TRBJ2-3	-	TGTGCCACCAGCAGAGATACCCTAGCGGAGGCCCAAACAGATACGCAGTATTTT	CATSRDTLAEAQTDTQYF
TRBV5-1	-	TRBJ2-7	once	TGCGCCAGCAGCTTGGGTCCAGCGGTAGTCTACGAGCAGTACTTC	CASSLGPAVVYEQYF
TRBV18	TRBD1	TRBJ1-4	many	TGTGCCAGCTCACGACAGGGCGGGAGTATTAATGAAAAACTGTTTTTT	CASSRQGGSINEKLFF
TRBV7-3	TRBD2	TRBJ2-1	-	TGTGCCAGCATCCTCGGGACTAGCGGGGGCAATGAGCGGTTCTTC	CASILGTSGGNERFF
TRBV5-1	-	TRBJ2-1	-	TGCGCCAGCAGCCTTGACTACTCCTACAATGAGCAGTTCTTC	CASSLDYSYNEQFF
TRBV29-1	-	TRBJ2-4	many	TGCAGCGTTGGGACAGCGCCTATGAACATTCAGTACTTC	CSVGTAPMNIQYF
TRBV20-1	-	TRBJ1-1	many	TGCAGTGCTAGAGACCCCAGGTTAAACACTGAAGCTTTCTTT	CSARDPRLNTEAFF
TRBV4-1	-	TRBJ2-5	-	TGTGCCAGCAGCCAAGATTCCCCGGGCCGGGAGACCCAGTACTTC	CASSQDSPGRETQYF
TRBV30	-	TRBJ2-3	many	TGTGCCTGGGTACAAGGGGCGGGAGATACGCAGTATTTT	CAWVQGAGDTQYF
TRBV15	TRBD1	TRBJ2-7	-	TGTGCCACCAGCAGAGATAGGGGTACCTGGACAGGGTTGGTCGAGCAGTACTTC	CATSRDRGTWTGLVEQYF
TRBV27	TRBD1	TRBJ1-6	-	TGTGCCAGCAGTTTCCAGGGGGCGATCGGTTCACCCCTCCACTTT	CASSFQGAIGSPLHF
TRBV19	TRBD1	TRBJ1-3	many	TGTGCCAGTAGTGTGGGGACAGCCTTTCGAAACACCATATATTTT	CASSVGTAFRNTIYF
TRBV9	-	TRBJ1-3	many	TGTGCCAGCAGCGTAGAGGGCAGGGAGTTTTCCACCATATATTTT	CASSVEGREFSTIYF
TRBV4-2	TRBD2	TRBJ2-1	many	TGTGCCAGCAGCCCCGCCATGGAGACTAGCGGGAGGGTTTACAATGAGCAGTTCTTC	CASSPAMETSGRVYNEQFF
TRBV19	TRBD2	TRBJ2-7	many	TGTGCCAGTAACCCCAGCGGGAGTAGCGAGCAGTACTTC	CASNPSGSSEQYF
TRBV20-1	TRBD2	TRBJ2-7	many	TGCAGTGCTAGAGGCGCTAGCGGGAGGGACGAGCAGTACTTC	CSARGASGRDEQYF
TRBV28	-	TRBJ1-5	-	TGTGCCAGCAGTGCGGCTGGGGGTTATCAGCCCCAGCATTTT	CASSAAGGYQPQHF
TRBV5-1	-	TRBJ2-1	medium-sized	TGCGCCAGCAGCTTTAGCGGAGACCCCAATGAGCAGTTCTTC	CASSFSGDPNEQFF
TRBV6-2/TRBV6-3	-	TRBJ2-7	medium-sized	TGTGCCACCCACCAGGTGGGAGGCGCCTACGAGCAGTACTTC	CATHQVGGAYEQYF
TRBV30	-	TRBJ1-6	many	TGTGCCTGGAGTGTACCGGGAGGGGCAAGTTCACCCCTCCACTTT	CAWSVPGGASSPLHF
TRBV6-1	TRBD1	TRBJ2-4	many	TGTGCCAGCCGAGGGACAGGGACTCCCTTAGCCAAAAACATTCAGTACTTC	CASRGTGTPLAKNIQYF
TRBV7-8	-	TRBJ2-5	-	TGTGCCAGCAGCTTAGCTATAGCAGGAGAGACACAGTACTTC	CASSLAIAGETQYF
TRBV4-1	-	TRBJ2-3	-	TGCGCCAGCAGCCAAGTTCCAGATACGCAGTATTTT	CASSQVPDTQYF
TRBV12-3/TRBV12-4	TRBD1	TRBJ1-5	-	TGTGTCAGCAGTTCATGGGACAGGGAGGATCAGCCCCAGCATTTT	CVSSSWDREDQPQHF
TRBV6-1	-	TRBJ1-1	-	TGTGCCAGCATCCAGTTCCGGGACCCCTATGGTGAAGCTTTCTTT	CASIQFRDPYGEAFF
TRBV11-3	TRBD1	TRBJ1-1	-	TGTGCCAGCAGCGCCACAGGGGTGAACACTGAAGCTTTCTTT	CASSATGVNTEAFF
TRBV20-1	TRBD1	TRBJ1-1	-	TGCAGTTCTAGAGGACAGGGGACGAACACTGAATCTTTCTTT	CSSRGQGTNTESFF
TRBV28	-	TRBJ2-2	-	TGTGCCAGCAGTCCCAGTGGGGATCTGGGCACCTGGGAGCTGTTTTTT	CASSPSGDLGTWELFF
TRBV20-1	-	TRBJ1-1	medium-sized	TGCAGTGCTCCTCCCGTGGCAGGGCAAACTGAAGCTTTCTTT	CSAPPVAGQTEAFF
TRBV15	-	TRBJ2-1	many	TGTGCCACCAGCAGTTCGCGGAGATCACTGGACAGTGAGCAGTTCTTC	CATSSSRRSLDSEQFF
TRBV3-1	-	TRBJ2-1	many	TGTGCCAGCAGCCACTTCCCCGGGACGACAATAGATGAGCAGTTCTTC	CASSHFPGTTIDEQFF
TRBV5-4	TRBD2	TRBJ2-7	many	TGTGCCAGCAGCGTAGCGGGAGGGGGTTCCTACGAGCAGTACTTC	CASSVAGGGSYEQYF
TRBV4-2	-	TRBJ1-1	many	TGTGCCAGCAGCCAAGGATCGATGGCCTTGAACACTGAAGCTTTCTTT	CASSQGSMALNTEAFF
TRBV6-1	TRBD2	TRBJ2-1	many	TGTGCCAGCATGCTGAGGCGGGAGGGATCCTACAATGAGCAGTTCTTC	CASMLRREGSYNEQFF
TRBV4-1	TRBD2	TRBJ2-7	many	TGCGCCAGCAGCGCTACGCGGGGGGTCAACGAGCAGTACTTC	CASSATRGVNEQYF
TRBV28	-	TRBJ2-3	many	TGTGCCGGTTCTCCCCTGCGGACAGATACGCAGTATTTT	CAGSPLRTDTQYF